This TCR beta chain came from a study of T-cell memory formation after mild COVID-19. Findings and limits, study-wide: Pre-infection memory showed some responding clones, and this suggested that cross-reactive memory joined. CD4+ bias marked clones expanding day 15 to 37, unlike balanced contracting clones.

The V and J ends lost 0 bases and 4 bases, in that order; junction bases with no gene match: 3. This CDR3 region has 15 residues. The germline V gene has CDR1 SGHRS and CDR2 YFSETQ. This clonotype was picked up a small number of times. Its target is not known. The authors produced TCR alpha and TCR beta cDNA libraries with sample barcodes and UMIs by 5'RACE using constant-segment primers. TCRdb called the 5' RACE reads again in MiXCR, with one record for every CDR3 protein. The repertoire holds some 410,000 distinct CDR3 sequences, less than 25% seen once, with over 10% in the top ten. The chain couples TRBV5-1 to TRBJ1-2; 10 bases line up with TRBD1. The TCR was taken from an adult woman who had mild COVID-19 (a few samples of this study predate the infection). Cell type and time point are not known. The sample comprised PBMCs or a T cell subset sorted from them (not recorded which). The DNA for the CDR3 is TGCGCCAGCAGCTTGGGGACAGGGGGTGGCTATGGCTACACCTTC. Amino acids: CASSLGTGGGYGYTF.